The T cell receptor (beta chain) described here comes from a study of T cells in Graves' hyperthyroidism and ophthalmopathy. Study-wide findings and caveats: Most thyroid clonotypes expanded above 0.001 appeared in blood too. A median about 6.5 months before onset, the model predicted ophthalmopathy.

This clonotype occurred a few times. Its antigen is still unknown. RNA transcripts gave rise to amplified TCR beta CDR3 regions. In the first-round RT-PCR of the TCR CDR3, the HTBI primer set was used. TCRdb called the multiplex PCR reads again in MiXCR, with one record for every CDR3 protein. The sample gives 500,000 to 600,000 distinct CDR3 sequences, roughly 46% of which show up once; roughly 19% is in the top ten. Germline V gene lookup returns CDR1 LGHNA and CDR2 YNFKEQ. This CDR3 has 12 residues. Trimming removed 5 bases at V and 5 bases at J, with 8 bases between. Diagnostic assessment was based on clinical symptoms, serum thyroxine and TRAb, thyroid ultrasound and orbital computed tomography.

Sequenced sample: peripheral blood or thyroid tissue (not recorded which). The chain couples TRBV4-2 to TRBJ2-3; D remains unclear. The clonotype was recovered from an adult woman with Graves' disease, either hyperthyroidism or ophthalmopathy (not recorded which). The CDR3 nucleotides read TGTGCCAGCAGCTCTATGGGAGATACGCAGTATTTT. Translating it yields CASSSMGDTQYF.